This record looks at one T cell receptor (beta chain) sequence and its context. The CDR3 sequence is 15 residues long. J gave up 6 bases and V 5 bases, and 10 bases lay outside the gene matches. Germline CDR1 is SGHTA and CDR2 is FQGTGA. This sample was taken from a study of blood T cells in healthy people across ages. Primers used in a second PCR of roughly 6 to 11 cycles were a sample-barcoded 5' primer and a J-beta primer mix. MiXCR was run by TCRdb on the 5' RACE reads, yielding one entry per CDR3 protein. The table shows roughly 800,000 distinct CDR3 sequences, with 58% occurring only once. The chain has TRBV7-3 and TRBJ2-1; 7 nucleotides align to TRBD2. The receptor was isolated from a man aged 25-40 years in good health. Material for sequencing was blood. CDR3 loop: CASSPSRELSNEQFF. CDR3 nucleotides: TGTGCCAGCAGCCCGTCGCGGGAGCTTAGCAATGAGCAGTTCTTC.